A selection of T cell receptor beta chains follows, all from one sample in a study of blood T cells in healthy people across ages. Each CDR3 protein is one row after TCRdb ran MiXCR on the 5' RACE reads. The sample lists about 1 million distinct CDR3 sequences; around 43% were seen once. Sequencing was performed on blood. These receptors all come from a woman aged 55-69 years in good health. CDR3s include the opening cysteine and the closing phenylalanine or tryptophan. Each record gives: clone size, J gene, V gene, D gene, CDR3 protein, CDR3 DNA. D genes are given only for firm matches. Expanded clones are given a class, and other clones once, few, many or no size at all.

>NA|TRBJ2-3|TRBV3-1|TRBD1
CASSQGTGPHADTQYF
TGTGCCAGCAGCCAAGGGACAGGCCCCCACGCAGATACGCAGTATTTT
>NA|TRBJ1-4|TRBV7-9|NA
CASSPSWATGEKLFF
TGTGCCAGCAGCCCATCGTGGGCTACGGGTGAAAAACTGTTTTTT
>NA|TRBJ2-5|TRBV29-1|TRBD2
CSVVVGGVGETQYF
TGCAGCGTTGTCGTGGGGGGGGTAGGAGAGACCCAGTACTTC
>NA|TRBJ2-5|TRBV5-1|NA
CASMGKSQETQYF
TGCGCCAGCATGGGGAAGTCCCAAGAGACCCAGTACTTC
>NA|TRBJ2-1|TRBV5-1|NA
CASSNQGGYNEQFF
TGCGCCAGCAGCAATCAGGGGGGCTACAATGAGCAGTTCTTC
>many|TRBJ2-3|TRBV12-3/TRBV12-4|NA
CASSLGGLDTQYF
TGTGCCAGCAGCTTAGGGGGTCTAGATACGCAGTATTTT
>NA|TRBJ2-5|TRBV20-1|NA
CSARGAAGEETQYF
TGCAGTGCTAGGGGGGCGGCAGGGGAAGAGACCCAGTACTTC
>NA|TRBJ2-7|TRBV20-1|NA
CSARAGAAYNEQYF
TGCAGTGCTAGAGCAGGAGCGGCCTACAATGAGCAGTACTTC
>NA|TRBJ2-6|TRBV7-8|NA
CASSVSRWGANVLTF
TGTGCCAGCAGCGTTAGTAGGTGGGGGGCCAACGTCCTGACTTTC
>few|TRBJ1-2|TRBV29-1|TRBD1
CSVTGQGGGGGYGYTF
TGCAGCGTAACAGGACAGGGTGGGGGTGGTGGCTATGGCTACACCTTC
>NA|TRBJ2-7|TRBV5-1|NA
CASSRTLESGHEQYF
TGCGCCAGCAGCCGGACTTTAGAATCTGGTCACGAGCAGTACTTC
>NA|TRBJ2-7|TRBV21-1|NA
CARRKNRTGLAVEQYF
TGTGCCAGGAGAAAAAACCGGACAGGCTTAGCGGTCGAGCAGTACTTC
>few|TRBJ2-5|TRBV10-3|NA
CAIRDIYQETQYF
TGTGCCATCAGGGACATTTACCAAGAGACCCAGTACTTC
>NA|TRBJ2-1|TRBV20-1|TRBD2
CSAEREGNEQFF
TGCAGTGCTGAGCGGGAGGGAAATGAGCAGTTCTTC
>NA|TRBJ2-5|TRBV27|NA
CASSSGSPEQYF
TGTGCCAGCAGCTCGGGGAGCCCTGAGCAGTACTTC
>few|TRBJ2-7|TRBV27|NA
CASSFSSGDKTYEQYF
TGTGCCAGCAGCTTCTCTTCTGGAGACAAGACCTACGAGCAGTACTTC
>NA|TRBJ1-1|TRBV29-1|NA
CSVGRKGDTEAFF
TGCAGCGTTGGTAGGAAAGGGGACACTGAAGCTTTCTTT
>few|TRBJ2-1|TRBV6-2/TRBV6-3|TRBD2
CASSYSPGNDAGAYNEQFF
TGTGCCAGCAGTTACTCTCCAGGGAACGATGCGGGGGCCTACAATGAGCAGTTCTTC